These T cell receptor beta chains were read from a single sample in a study of cytomegalovirus exposure and HLA in healthy donors. The assay was immunoSEQ multiplex PCR, and TCRdb's table has in-frame clones only and misses some. The table has some 150,000 clones, approximately 8.9% seen once. Input material: PBMCs. The source is a woman in her thirties or forties in good health and CMV-seropositive. The conserved cysteine and the conserved F or W are not part of the CDR3 here. Clone size is shown for a subset of rows, as once, few, many or a class of expanded clone.

clone_size: few; v_call: TRBV4-2; j_call: TRBJ2-2; cdr3_aa: ASSQNYPAANTGELF
clone_size: few; v_call: TRBV5-6; j_call: TRBJ2-1; cdr3_aa: ASISLAGEEQF
clone_size: few; v_call: TRBV29-1; j_call: TRBJ2-3; cdr3_aa: SAAPGPDTQY
clone_size: .; v_call: TRBV19; j_call: TRBJ2-3; cdr3_aa: ASSRKGTSGGADTQY
clone_size: .; v_call: TRBV5-4; j_call: TRBJ1-2; cdr3_aa: ASSRQGFGYT
clone_size: few; v_call: TRBV7-8; j_call: TRBJ1-1; cdr3_aa: ASSLLGGNTEAF
clone_size: .; v_call: TRBV7-2; j_call: TRBJ1-5; cdr3_aa: ASGREGRQPQH
clone_size: few; v_call: TRBV19; j_call: TRBJ1-1; cdr3_aa: ASNPVAF
clone_size: few; v_call: TRBV9; j_call: TRBJ1-3; cdr3_aa: ASAGVGGSGNTIY
clone_size: few; v_call: TRBV5-4; j_call: TRBJ1-3; cdr3_aa: ASSSGEQGHTIY
clone_size: few; v_call: TRBV7-9; j_call: TRBJ1-6; cdr3_aa: ASRKGGLAGSYSPLH
clone_size: .; v_call: TRBV10-1; j_call: TRBJ2-5; cdr3_aa: ASSEREETQY
clone_size: few; v_call: TRBV19; j_call: TRBJ2-1; cdr3_aa: ASTRGTGVYNEQF
clone_size: .; v_call: TRBV6-1; j_call: TRBJ2-6; cdr3_aa: ASSVAVLSGANVLT
clone_size: few; v_call: TRBV2; j_call: TRBJ1-4; cdr3_aa: ASNGGQGNEKLF
clone_size: .; v_call: TRBV5-1; j_call: TRBJ2-2; cdr3_aa: ASSSGTVNTGELF
clone_size: few; v_call: TRBV28; j_call: TRBJ1-3; cdr3_aa: ASSPLIQGFLSGNTIY
clone_size: .; v_call: TRBV5-1; j_call: TRBJ1-6; cdr3_aa: ASSLVQGDSPLH
clone_size: few; v_call: TRBV29-1; j_call: TRBJ2-2; cdr3_aa: SVGSRGANTGELF
clone_size: .; v_call: TRBV4-1; j_call: TRBJ2-7; cdr3_aa: ASSPTLGASSYEQY
clone_size: few; v_call: TRBV7-2; j_call: TRBJ1-3; cdr3_aa: ASSLGEGTIY
clone_size: .; v_call: TRBV5-1; j_call: TRBJ2-7; cdr3_aa: ASSLGGGNTYEQY
clone_size: few; v_call: TRBV29-1; j_call: TRBJ1-1; cdr3_aa: SVGSGQGAEAF
clone_size: few; v_call: TRBV12-5; j_call: TRBJ1-4; cdr3_aa: ASATTIATNEKLF
clone_size: few; v_call: TRBV7-2; j_call: TRBJ2-3; cdr3_aa: ASSRDRVETDTQY